This T cell receptor beta chain was retrieved from a study of early T cells in non-severe SARS-CoV-2 infection (dated by TCRdb to about 2021). The study in broad terms: TCR sequencing used bulk RNA from unsorted whole blood, so alpha and beta chains could not be paired. The full study reports these points: VDJdb matching was skewed toward anti-spike CD8 responses and likely underestimated virus-specific expansions by missing private and CD4 specificities.

This clonotype showed up many times. The antigen this receptor binds is unknown. No base qualities exist here, and no much larger clone lies one base off it. Cut back by 2 bases and 2 bases, the V and J ends lie 3 bases apart. Looking up the germline V gene yields CDR1 KGHSH and CDR2 LQKENI. The cysteine opens and the phenylalanine closes a CDR3 of 13 amino acids. Here the CDR3 DNA is all that survives: 39 bases in frame from base 1. Libraries were made using 5' RACE. Sequencing took place on a NextSeq 500. Unique molecular identifiers were attached to individual cDNA molecules in the TCR library protocol so that sequencing error and PCR bias could be corrected. Both TCR alpha and beta chains were sequenced, and tight co-correlation was observed between alpha and beta sequence abundances in each sample. In the original analysis: V gene, J gene and CDR3 annotation of TCR sequences was performed with Decombinator V4. Expanded TCRs were defined as changing significantly between any two time points under a Poisson model with p below 0.0001. TCR abundances were normalised to the total number of TCRs sequenced per sample and were expressed as counts per million. TRAV1-2 paired with TRAJ12, TRAJ20 or TRAJ33 defined MAIT TCRs, while TRAV10 paired with TRAJ18 defined iNKT TCRs. A search of VDJdb, accessed on 1 November 2021, was run for TCRs annotated to CMV, EBV and SARS-CoV-2, with TCRs annotated for multiple antigens excluded. TCRdb's own reprocessing of the public reads used fastp at Q25 and MiXCR and kept productive beta chains. Under each unique CDR3 protein, matching rows form one entry showing the most common genes and DNA. These V and J calls rely on TCRdb rather than the paper's analysis. A total of roughly 48,000 distinct CDR3 sequences appear in this sample, around 7.5% of them only once. The ten largest clones capture 9.4% of the sample.

This was a case-control study nested in a cohort of healthcare workers in London, UK, who had nasopharyngeal swab PCR tests and blood samples taken every week. Healthcare workers were recruited between 23 and 31 March 2020, during the week of the UK lockdown, and were followed weekly for up to about 16 weeks. This clonotype was sampled from an adult who was a healthcare worker with PCR-confirmed SARS-CoV-2 infection or an uninfected control (not recorded which). The sequence links TRBV18 to TRBJ2-2, with no confident D gene call. What was sequenced was whole blood. The CDR3 protein is CASSPINTGELFF. The DNA reads TGTGCCAGCTCACCAATTAACACCGGGGAGCTGTTTTTT.